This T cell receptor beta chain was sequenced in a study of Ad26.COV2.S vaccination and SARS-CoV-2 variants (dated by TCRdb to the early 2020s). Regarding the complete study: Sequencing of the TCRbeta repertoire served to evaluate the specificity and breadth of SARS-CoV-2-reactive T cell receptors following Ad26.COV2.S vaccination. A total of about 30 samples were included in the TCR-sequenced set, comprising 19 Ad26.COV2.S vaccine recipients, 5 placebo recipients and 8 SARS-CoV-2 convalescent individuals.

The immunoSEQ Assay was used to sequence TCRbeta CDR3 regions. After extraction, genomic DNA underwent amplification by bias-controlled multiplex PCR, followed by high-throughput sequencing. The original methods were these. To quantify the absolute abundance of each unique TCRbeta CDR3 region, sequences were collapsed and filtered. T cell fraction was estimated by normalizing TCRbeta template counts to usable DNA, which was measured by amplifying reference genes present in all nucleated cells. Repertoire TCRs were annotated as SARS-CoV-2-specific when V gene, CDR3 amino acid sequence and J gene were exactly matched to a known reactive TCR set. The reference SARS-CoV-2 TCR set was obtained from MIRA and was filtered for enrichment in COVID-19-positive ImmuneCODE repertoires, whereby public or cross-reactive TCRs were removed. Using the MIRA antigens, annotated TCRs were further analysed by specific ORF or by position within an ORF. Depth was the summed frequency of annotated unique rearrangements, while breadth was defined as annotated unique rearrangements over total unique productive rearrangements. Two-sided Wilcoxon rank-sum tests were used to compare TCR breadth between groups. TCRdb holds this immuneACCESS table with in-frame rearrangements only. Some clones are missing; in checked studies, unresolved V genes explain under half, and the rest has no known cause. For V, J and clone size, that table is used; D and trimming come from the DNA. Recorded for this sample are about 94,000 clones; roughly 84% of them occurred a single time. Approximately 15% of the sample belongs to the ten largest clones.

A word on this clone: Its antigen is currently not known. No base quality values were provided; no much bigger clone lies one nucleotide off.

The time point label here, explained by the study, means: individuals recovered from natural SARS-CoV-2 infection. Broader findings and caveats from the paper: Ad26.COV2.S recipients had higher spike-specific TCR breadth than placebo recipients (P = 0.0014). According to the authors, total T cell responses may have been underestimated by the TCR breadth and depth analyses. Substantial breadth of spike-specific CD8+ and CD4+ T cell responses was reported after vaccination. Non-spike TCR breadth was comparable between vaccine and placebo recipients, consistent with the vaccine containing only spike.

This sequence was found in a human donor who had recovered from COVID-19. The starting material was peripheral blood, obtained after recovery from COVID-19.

The nucleotides are TGTGCCAGCAGTGAAGTGCCAGCGAACACCGGGGAGCTGTTTTTT. Translated, this gives CASSEVPANTGELFF. The chain was built from TRBV2 and TRBJ2-2, with the D gene too uncertain to name. The germline V gene specifies SNHLY as CDR1 and FYNNEI as CDR2. Inclusive of the bounding cysteine and phenylalanine, the CDR3 is 15 residues long. Of all the DNA, just the CDR3 is kept, 45 bases in frame from base 1. V and J lose 1 base and 0 bases, and a span of 6 bases separates them.